The rows below give T cell receptor beta chains drawn from one sample of a study of spatial heterogeneity in lung cancer. One entry per CDR3 protein results from TCRdb running MiXCR on the 5' RACE reads. The sample has about 10,000 distinct CDR3 sequences, roughly 6% seen once. Specimen: PBMCs, collected at surgery. These receptors came from a male donor with early-stage non-small cell lung cancer. Both conserved end residues are part of each CDR3. D genes are given only for firm matches. Expanded clones are given a class, and other clones once, few, many or no size at all.

j_call: TRBJ2-7
clone_size: medium-sized
v_call: TRBV20-1
d_call: NA
cdr3_aa: CSVPSGIAYEQYF
cdr3_nt: TGCAGTGTTCCCTCCGGGATAGCCTACGAGCAGTACTTC

j_call: TRBJ2-5
clone_size: many
v_call: TRBV3-1
d_call: NA
cdr3_aa: CASSQVTGRGTQYF
cdr3_nt: TGTGCCAGCAGCCAAGTCACAGGGAGGGGGACCCAGTACTTC

j_call: TRBJ2-3
clone_size: medium-sized
v_call: TRBV30
d_call: NA
cdr3_aa: CAWSPDANTQYF
cdr3_nt: TGTGCCTGGAGCCCAGACGCAAATACGCAGTATTTT

j_call: TRBJ2-3
clone_size: many
v_call: TRBV7-3
d_call: TRBD1
cdr3_aa: CASSLQQGADTQYF
cdr3_nt: TGTGCCAGCAGCCTCCAACAGGGGGCAGATACGCAGTATTTT

j_call: TRBJ1-2
clone_size: NA
v_call: TRBV29-1
d_call: NA
cdr3_aa: CSVESQNYGYTF
cdr3_nt: TGCAGCGTTGAGTCCCAGAACTATGGCTACACCTTC

j_call: TRBJ1-1
clone_size: many
v_call: TRBV28
d_call: TRBD1
cdr3_aa: CASSLWDRGVNTEAFF
cdr3_nt: TGTGCCAGCAGTTTGTGGGACAGGGGGGTGAACACTGAAGCTTTCTTT

j_call: TRBJ2-1
clone_size: few
v_call: TRBV9
d_call: TRBD2
cdr3_aa: CASSVATASGLYDNEQFF
cdr3_nt: TGTGCCAGCAGCGTAGCTACGGCTAGCGGGCTCTACGACAATGAGCAGTTCTTC

j_call: TRBJ2-5
clone_size: medium-sized
v_call: TRBV2
d_call: NA
cdr3_aa: CASSNSGESTQYF
cdr3_nt: TGTGCCAGCAGTAACAGCGGAGAGAGCACCCAGTACTTC

j_call: TRBJ2-1
clone_size: many
v_call: TRBV10-3
d_call: TRBD1
cdr3_aa: CAIRVGQGDNEQFF
cdr3_nt: TGTGCCATCAGAGTGGGACAGGGGGACAATGAGCAGTTCTTC

j_call: TRBJ2-3
clone_size: many
v_call: TRBV20-1
d_call: NA
cdr3_aa: CSAPGPMGTDTQYF
cdr3_nt: TGCAGTGCTCCGGGTCCCATGGGCACAGATACGCAGTATTTT

j_call: TRBJ2-3
clone_size: few
v_call: TRBV6-1
d_call: NA
cdr3_aa: CASSEAGQGKDTQYF
cdr3_nt: TGTGCCAGCAGTGAGGCGGGTCAGGGTAAAGATACGCAGTATTTT

j_call: TRBJ2-3
clone_size: medium-sized
v_call: TRBV5-1
d_call: TRBD2
cdr3_aa: CASSPGLAGPTDTQYF
cdr3_nt: TGCGCCAGCAGCCCGGGACTAGCGGGCCCCACAGATACGCAGTATTTT

j_call: TRBJ1-2
clone_size: many
v_call: TRBV27
d_call: NA
cdr3_aa: CASWDRASNYGYTF
cdr3_nt: TGTGCCAGCTGGGACCGAGCTTCTAACTATGGCTACACCTTC

j_call: TRBJ1-1
clone_size: few
v_call: TRBV6-2/TRBV6-3
d_call: NA
cdr3_aa: CASRRDGGHTEAFF
cdr3_nt: TGTGCCAGCAGGAGAGATGGGGGACACACTGAAGCTTTCTTT

j_call: TRBJ2-3
clone_size: few
v_call: TRBV5-1
d_call: TRBD2
cdr3_aa: CASSQGLAGVMGDTQYF
cdr3_nt: TGCGCCAGCAGCCAGGGACTAGCGGGAGTTATGGGAGATACGCAGTATTTT

j_call: TRBJ2-3
clone_size: NA
v_call: TRBV5-5
d_call: TRBD2
cdr3_aa: CASSLVGVAGGRYTQYF
cdr3_nt: TGTGCCAGCAGCTTGGTCGGAGTAGCGGGAGGGAGGTATACGCAGTATTTT

j_call: TRBJ1-1
clone_size: medium-sized
v_call: TRBV3-1
d_call: NA
cdr3_aa: CASSQTRGTEAFF
cdr3_nt: TGTGCCAGCAGCCAAACGCGAGGCACTGAAGCTTTCTTT

j_call: TRBJ2-5
clone_size: many
v_call: TRBV2
d_call: NA
cdr3_aa: CASSEQGRGETQYF
cdr3_nt: TGTGCCAGCAGTGAACAAGGTCGAGGCGAGACCCAGTACTTC

j_call: TRBJ2-3
clone_size: NA
v_call: TRBV5-1
d_call: NA
cdr3_aa: CASSPGLAGDTQYF
cdr3_nt: TGCGCCAGCAGCCCCGGTCTAGCAGGCGATACGCAGTATTTT

j_call: TRBJ1-5
clone_size: many
v_call: TRBV3-2
d_call: NA
cdr3_aa: CASSHDQRRCNQPQHF
cdr3_nt: TGTGCCAGCAGCCATGATCAACGGCGGTGCAATCAGCCCCAGCATTTT

j_call: TRBJ2-1
clone_size: many
v_call: TRBV15
d_call: NA
cdr3_aa: CATSRGASTGDNEQFF
cdr3_nt: TGTGCCACCAGCAGGGGGGCTAGCACTGGGGACAATGAGCAGTTCTTC

j_call: TRBJ2-5
clone_size: many
v_call: TRBV2
d_call: NA
cdr3_aa: CASSANQLGETQYF
cdr3_nt: TGTGCCAGCAGCGCCAATCAACTGGGAGAGACCCAGTACTTC

j_call: TRBJ2-7
clone_size: few
v_call: TRBV7-3
d_call: TRBD1
cdr3_aa: CASSLNGQGSYEQYF
cdr3_nt: TGTGCCAGCAGCTTAAATGGACAGGGGTCCTACGAGCAGTACTTC

j_call: TRBJ1-5
clone_size: many
v_call: TRBV23-1
d_call: TRBD1
cdr3_aa: CASSRTGTNQPQHF
cdr3_nt: TGCGCCAGCAGCCGGACAGGCACCAATCAGCCCCAGCATTTT

j_call: TRBJ1-1
clone_size: many
v_call: TRBV29-1
d_call: NA
cdr3_aa: CSVSGRAEAFF
cdr3_nt: TGCAGCGTTTCAGGGAGGGCTGAAGCTTTCTTT

j_call: TRBJ2-1
clone_size: many
v_call: TRBV29-1
d_call: TRBD2
cdr3_aa: CSVLRGGASSEQFF
cdr3_nt: TGCAGCGTTCTCCGCGGGGGGGCCTCGAGTGAGCAGTTCTTC

j_call: TRBJ2-1
clone_size: NA
v_call: TRBV28
d_call: TRBD1
cdr3_aa: CASRPGGDSYNEQFF
cdr3_nt: TGTGCCAGCAGGCCAGGGGGCGACTCCTACAATGAGCAGTTCTTC

j_call: TRBJ2-7
clone_size: few
v_call: TRBV23-1
d_call: NA
cdr3_aa: CASSRGTFSYEQYF
cdr3_nt: TGCGCCAGCAGTCGCGGGACGTTCTCCTACGAGCAGTACTTC

j_call: TRBJ2-5
clone_size: few
v_call: TRBV14
d_call: NA
cdr3_aa: CASSQSLQETQYF
cdr3_nt: TGTGCCAGCAGCCAAAGCCTCCAAGAGACCCAGTACTTC

j_call: TRBJ2-7
clone_size: many
v_call: TRBV28
d_call: TRBD2
cdr3_aa: CASHLPGRADEQYF
cdr3_nt: TGTGCCAGCCACTTACCAGGGAGGGCCGACGAGCAGTACTTC

j_call: TRBJ1-4
clone_size: NA
v_call: TRBV14
d_call: NA
cdr3_aa: CASSQELSGDNEKLFF
cdr3_nt: TGTGCCAGCAGCCAAGAGTTGTCAGGTGATAATGAAAAACTGTTTTTT

j_call: TRBJ2-3
clone_size: many
v_call: TRBV29-1
d_call: NA
cdr3_aa: CSVAGGVGLGTDTQYF
cdr3_nt: TGCAGCGTTGCCGGCGGCGTGGGGCTGGGCACAGATACGCAGTATTTT

j_call: TRBJ1-1
clone_size: many
v_call: TRBV3-1
d_call: NA
cdr3_aa: CASSRDSADRGAFF
cdr3_nt: TGTGCCAGCAGCCGTGACAGTGCCGATCGAGGAGCTTTCTTT

j_call: TRBJ1-1
clone_size: many
v_call: TRBV29-1
d_call: NA
cdr3_aa: CSVAHEWARTEAFF
cdr3_nt: TGCAGCGTGGCGCACGAGTGGGCTAGGACTGAAGCTTTCTTT

j_call: TRBJ2-1
clone_size: many
v_call: TRBV20-1
d_call: TRBD2
cdr3_aa: CSASGLAGSYNEQFF
cdr3_nt: TGCAGTGCTAGTGGACTAGCGGGGTCGTACAATGAGCAGTTCTTC

j_call: TRBJ1-5
clone_size: many
v_call: TRBV20-1
d_call: TRBD1
cdr3_aa: CSASLRAGQAGPQHF
cdr3_nt: TGCAGTGCTAGTCTCCGAGCCGGACAGGCGGGGCCCCAGCATTTT

j_call: TRBJ1-3
clone_size: many
v_call: TRBV29-1
d_call: NA
cdr3_aa: CSVPRDPDSGNTIYF
cdr3_nt: TGCAGCGTTCCACGTGACCCTGACTCTGGAAACACCATATATTTT

j_call: TRBJ2-3
clone_size: few
v_call: TRBV10-2
d_call: NA
cdr3_aa: CASSDRVAVDTQYF
cdr3_nt: TGCGCCAGCAGTGATCGGGTAGCCGTAGATACGCAGTATTTT

j_call: TRBJ1-2
clone_size: many
v_call: TRBV29-1
d_call: TRBD1
cdr3_aa: CSVDRNRGQEGYTF
cdr3_nt: TGCAGCGTTGACCGGAACAGGGGGCAGGAAGGCTACACCTTC

j_call: TRBJ2-7
clone_size: medium-sized
v_call: TRBV23-1
d_call: NA
cdr3_aa: CASTPTLSTGSYEQYF
cdr3_nt: TGCGCCAGCACCCCAACCTTATCGACAGGATCGTACGAGCAGTACTTC